The rows below give T cell receptor beta chains drawn from one sample of a study of T-cell memory formation after mild COVID-19. TCRdb reprocessed the 5' RACE reads via MiXCR and lists one record per CDR3 protein. The profile shows around 150,000 distinct CDR3 sequences, 25% to 40% of them singletons. The specimen was PBMCs or a T cell subset sorted from them (not recorded which). The receptors were gathered from an adult woman who had mild COVID-19 (a few samples of this study predate the infection). Cell type and time point are not known. Both conserved end residues are part of each CDR3. Fields, in order: clone size, D gene, J gene, V gene, CDR3 DNA, CDR3 protein. D genes are given only for firm matches. Clone size is not always given. Where it is, it says once, few, many or a class for expanded clones.

clone_size: NA; d_call: TRBD1; j_call: TRBJ1-6; v_call: TRBV5-1; cdr3_nt: TGCGCCAGCAGCTACGGACAGGCCGATTATTCACCCCTCCACTTT; cdr3_aa: CASSYGQADYSPLHF
clone_size: NA; d_call: NA; j_call: TRBJ2-5; v_call: TRBV12-3/TRBV12-4; cdr3_nt: TGTGCCAGCAGTTTAGAGCTGGGATCTCAGTGGGAGGAGACCCAGTACTTC; cdr3_aa: CASSLELGSQWEETQYF
clone_size: few; d_call: NA; j_call: TRBJ2-2; v_call: TRBV11-2; cdr3_nt: TGTGCCAGCAGCTTAGTACGGTGGGATTCGAACACCGGGGAGCTGTTTTTT; cdr3_aa: CASSLVRWDSNTGELFF
clone_size: NA; d_call: TRBD1; j_call: TRBJ1-1; v_call: TRBV7-3; cdr3_nt: TGTGCCAGCAGCCCGTACAGGACAGGGCTTTGCGAAGCTTTCTTT; cdr3_aa: CASSPYRTGLCEAFF
clone_size: few; d_call: TRBD1; j_call: TRBJ2-7; v_call: TRBV18; cdr3_nt: TGTGCCAGCTCACGAAATTCTCCGGGACAGAACCACGAGCAGTACTTC; cdr3_aa: CASSRNSPGQNHEQYF
clone_size: NA; d_call: TRBD1; j_call: TRBJ2-7; v_call: TRBV24-1; cdr3_nt: TGTGCCACCAGTGATTTGCACTCAGGGGGCGGCGAGCAGTACTTC; cdr3_aa: CATSDLHSGGGEQYF
clone_size: NA; d_call: NA; j_call: TRBJ1-5; v_call: TRBV5-1; cdr3_nt: TGCGCCAGCAGCTTGGGGGGTATCAATCAGCCCCAGCATTTT; cdr3_aa: CASSLGGINQPQHF
clone_size: NA; d_call: NA; j_call: TRBJ2-3; v_call: TRBV6-5; cdr3_nt: TGTGCCAGCAGTTCCCCCGGCACAGATACGCAGTATTTT; cdr3_aa: CASSSPGTDTQYF
clone_size: NA; d_call: TRBD1; j_call: TRBJ1-6; v_call: TRBV6-1; cdr3_nt: TGTGCCAGCAGGGAGGGACAGGGATATAATTCACCCCTCCACTTT; cdr3_aa: CASREGQGYNSPLHF
clone_size: few; d_call: NA; j_call: TRBJ2-1; v_call: TRBV11-3; cdr3_nt: TGTGCCAGCAGGCAGACGGGTGAGCAGTTCTTC; cdr3_aa: CASRQTGEQFF
clone_size: NA; d_call: TRBD2; j_call: TRBJ2-7; v_call: TRBV4-1; cdr3_nt: TGCGCCAGCAGCCAACGGCTAGCGGAATACGAGCAGTACTTC; cdr3_aa: CASSQRLAEYEQYF
clone_size: few; d_call: NA; j_call: TRBJ1-2; v_call: TRBV2; cdr3_nt: TGTGCCAGCAGTGAAGTAGGAGCACCGGGGGGCTACACCTTC; cdr3_aa: CASSEVGAPGGYTF
clone_size: NA; d_call: NA; j_call: TRBJ1-4; v_call: TRBV29-1; cdr3_nt: TGCAGCGTTAGCTTCCGGCAGGGGTCGAGGGAAAAACTGTTTTTT; cdr3_aa: CSVSFRQGSREKLFF
clone_size: NA; d_call: NA; j_call: TRBJ1-2; v_call: TRBV2; cdr3_nt: TGTGCCAGCAGTGCGGTGGGAGGCTATGGCTACACCTTC; cdr3_aa: CASSAVGGYGYTF
clone_size: NA; d_call: NA; j_call: TRBJ1-5; v_call: TRBV12-3/TRBV12-4; cdr3_nt: TGTGCCAGCAGTTTACCAGGGGCGATCAATCAGCCCCAGCATTTT; cdr3_aa: CASSLPGAINQPQHF
clone_size: few; d_call: TRBD1; j_call: TRBJ1-2; v_call: TRBV6-1; cdr3_nt: TGTGCCAGCAGTGACCGGACAGGGTTTAACTATGGCTACACCTTC; cdr3_aa: CASSDRTGFNYGYTF
clone_size: NA; d_call: NA; j_call: TRBJ1-4; v_call: TRBV4-2; cdr3_nt: TGTGCCAGCAGCCAAGATCTGACCGGGGCCCCTAAGGAAAAACTGTTTTTT; cdr3_aa: CASSQDLTGAPKEKLFF
clone_size: few; d_call: NA; j_call: TRBJ2-2; v_call: TRBV18; cdr3_nt: TGTGCCAGCTCACCAATGTCTCGGGTCACCGGGGAGCTGTTTTTT; cdr3_aa: CASSPMSRVTGELFF
clone_size: few; d_call: NA; j_call: TRBJ2-7; v_call: TRBV5-7; cdr3_nt: TGTGCCAGCAGCTTAAAGAACTACGAGCAGTACTTC; cdr3_aa: CASSLKNYEQYF
clone_size: few; d_call: NA; j_call: TRBJ1-5; v_call: TRBV7-6; cdr3_nt: TGTGCCAGCAGCTTAGTATCAGGGCCCGCCAGCAATCAGCCCCAGCATTTT; cdr3_aa: CASSLVSGPASNQPQHF
clone_size: NA; d_call: TRBD1; j_call: TRBJ2-2; v_call: TRBV11-1; cdr3_nt: TGTGCCAGCAGGTGGGACAGGAACACCGGGGAGCTGTTTTTT; cdr3_aa: CASRWDRNTGELFF
clone_size: few; d_call: TRBD2; j_call: TRBJ2-7; v_call: TRBV6-2/TRBV6-3; cdr3_nt: TGTGCCAGCAGAAAACTAGCGGGAGAGTACGAGCAGTACTTC; cdr3_aa: CASRKLAGEYEQYF
clone_size: NA; d_call: NA; j_call: TRBJ2-6; v_call: TRBV7-6; cdr3_nt: TGTGCCACCTCAGGGATTAGGTCTGGGGCCAACGTCCTGACTTTC; cdr3_aa: CATSGIRSGANVLTF
clone_size: NA; d_call: NA; j_call: TRBJ1-1; v_call: TRBV20-1; cdr3_nt: TGCAGTGCTCGCACGGACCCAGGGTTGCACACTGAAGCTTTCTTT; cdr3_aa: CSARTDPGLHTEAFF
clone_size: NA; d_call: NA; j_call: TRBJ2-2; v_call: TRBV5-1; cdr3_nt: TGCGCCAGCAGCCACAGATCCACCGGGGAGCTGTTTTTT; cdr3_aa: CASSHRSTGELFF
clone_size: NA; d_call: NA; j_call: TRBJ2-5; v_call: TRBV7-3; cdr3_nt: TGTGCCAGCAGCTTACAAGGGGCTTTGGGAGAGACCCAGTACTTC; cdr3_aa: CASSLQGALGETQYF
clone_size: few; d_call: TRBD1; j_call: TRBJ2-1; v_call: TRBV4-3; cdr3_nt: TGCGCCAGCAGCAACGGACAGGACGGGGACAATGAGCAGTTCTTC; cdr3_aa: CASSNGQDGDNEQFF
clone_size: NA; d_call: TRBD1; j_call: TRBJ2-2; v_call: TRBV4-1; cdr3_nt: TGCGCCAGCAGCCAAGTAGGGACAGGGATCAAGACCGGGGAGCTGTTTTTT; cdr3_aa: CASSQVGTGIKTGELFF
clone_size: NA; d_call: NA; j_call: TRBJ2-7; v_call: TRBV12-3/TRBV12-4; cdr3_nt: TGTGCCAGCAGTGTCTGGGGAGCGCCCTACTCCTACGAGCAGTACTTC; cdr3_aa: CASSVWGAPYSYEQYF
clone_size: NA; d_call: TRBD2; j_call: TRBJ2-1; v_call: TRBV6-2/TRBV6-3; cdr3_nt: TGTGCCACTCAGCGGGAGAATGAGCAGTTCTTC; cdr3_aa: CATQRENEQFF
clone_size: NA; d_call: TRBD2; j_call: TRBJ2-5; v_call: TRBV19; cdr3_nt: TGTGCCAGTGGACTAGCGGGCCACCAAGAGACCCAGTACTTC; cdr3_aa: CASGLAGHQETQYF
clone_size: NA; d_call: NA; j_call: TRBJ2-7; v_call: TRBV20-1; cdr3_nt: TGCAGTGCTAGAATGGGCTACGAGCAGTACTTC; cdr3_aa: CSARMGYEQYF
clone_size: NA; d_call: TRBD1; j_call: TRBJ1-1; v_call: TRBV25-1; cdr3_nt: TGTGCCAGCAGTGAACGGGGACAGGACACTGAAGCTTTCTTT; cdr3_aa: CASSERGQDTEAFF
clone_size: NA; d_call: TRBD1; j_call: TRBJ1-5; v_call: TRBV4-1; cdr3_nt: TGCGCCAGCAGCCAAGAGAAGGGGGCTGACAATCAGCCCCAGCATTTT; cdr3_aa: CASSQEKGADNQPQHF
clone_size: NA; d_call: NA; j_call: TRBJ2-3; v_call: TRBV27; cdr3_nt: TGTGCCAGCAGTTGGACCCATCCTGGGTCGGTAGATACGCAGTATTTT; cdr3_aa: CASSWTHPGSVDTQYF
clone_size: NA; d_call: NA; j_call: TRBJ2-1; v_call: TRBV2; cdr3_nt: TGTGCCAGCGGAACAAACAATGAGCAGTTCTTC; cdr3_aa: CASGTNNEQFF
clone_size: NA; d_call: TRBD1; j_call: TRBJ1-5; v_call: TRBV19; cdr3_nt: TGTGCCAGTAGCAAACAGGGGGCTTTCAATCAGCCCCAGCATTTT; cdr3_aa: CASSKQGAFNQPQHF
clone_size: once; d_call: TRBD2; j_call: TRBJ2-1; v_call: TRBV7-2; cdr3_nt: TGTGCCAGCAGCGCGACTAGCGGAGTCTACAATGAGCAGTTCTTC; cdr3_aa: CASSATSGVYNEQFF
clone_size: NA; d_call: TRBD2; j_call: TRBJ2-7; v_call: TRBV6-1; cdr3_nt: TGTGCCAGCAGGGGAGGGACTAGCGGGTTCCACGAGCAGTACTTC; cdr3_aa: CASRGGTSGFHEQYF
clone_size: NA; d_call: TRBD1; j_call: TRBJ2-7; v_call: TRBV11-2; cdr3_nt: TGTGCCAGCAGCTCCATTACCTTGAGCCGGGACAGAGACCTTTACGAGCAGTACTTC; cdr3_aa: CASSSITLSRDRDLYEQYF
clone_size: NA; d_call: TRBD2; j_call: TRBJ2-1; v_call: TRBV5-1; cdr3_nt: TGCGCCAGCAGCCCTACCGTGAGAGCGGGGGGTTACAATGAGCAGTTCTTC; cdr3_aa: CASSPTVRAGGYNEQFF
clone_size: NA; d_call: TRBD2; j_call: TRBJ2-2; v_call: TRBV29-1; cdr3_nt: TGCAGCGTTGAGCTAGCGGGGGGAACCGGGGAGCTGTTTTTT; cdr3_aa: CSVELAGGTGELFF
clone_size: NA; d_call: NA; j_call: TRBJ2-1; v_call: TRBV7-9; cdr3_nt: TGTGCCAGCAGCTTTGGGGTTGGCGGGGCCGGGTCCTACAATGAGCAGTTCTTC; cdr3_aa: CASSFGVGGAGSYNEQFF
clone_size: few; d_call: NA; j_call: TRBJ2-7; v_call: TRBV9; cdr3_nt: TGTGCCAGCAGTCCGACCGGGACGCATGCTTCCGAGCAGTACTTC; cdr3_aa: CASSPTGTHASEQYF
clone_size: NA; d_call: TRBD1; j_call: TRBJ2-7; v_call: TRBV5-6; cdr3_nt: TGTGCCAGCAGCTATGCCGGGACAGGGGCCTACGAGCAGTACTTC; cdr3_aa: CASSYAGTGAYEQYF
clone_size: few; d_call: NA; j_call: TRBJ2-5; v_call: TRBV5-1; cdr3_nt: TGCGCCAGCAGCACCGTTATGGGACGAGAGACCCAGTACTTC; cdr3_aa: CASSTVMGRETQYF
clone_size: few; d_call: TRBD2; j_call: TRBJ2-2; v_call: TRBV2; cdr3_nt: TGTGCCAGCCAAAAGCGGGGGGCTAACGGGGAGCTGTTTTTT; cdr3_aa: CASQKRGANGELFF
clone_size: NA; d_call: TRBD2; j_call: TRBJ2-7; v_call: TRBV24-1; cdr3_nt: TGTGCCACCAGTCAACAAAGGAATCCTAGCGGGGGCCCTTCCGAGCAGTACTTC; cdr3_aa: CATSQQRNPSGGPSEQYF
clone_size: many; d_call: NA; j_call: TRBJ2-5; v_call: TRBV7-2; cdr3_nt: TGTGCCAGCAGCTTATTTCGGCGGGGAGCAGGAGAGACCCAGTACTTC; cdr3_aa: CASSLFRRGAGETQYF
clone_size: NA; d_call: NA; j_call: TRBJ2-5; v_call: TRBV24-1; cdr3_nt: TGTGCCACCAGTGATTTTACCCGGACGACCCAGTACTTC; cdr3_aa: CATSDFTRTTQYF
clone_size: NA; d_call: TRBD2; j_call: TRBJ2-1; v_call: TRBV7-2; cdr3_nt: TGTGCCAGCAGCTTACCGACTAGCGGGGGGACCTACAATGAGCAGTTCTTC; cdr3_aa: CASSLPTSGGTYNEQFF
clone_size: few; d_call: NA; j_call: TRBJ2-5; v_call: TRBV29-1; cdr3_nt: TGCAGCGTTGTAGCGGCTAACAGAGAGACCCAGTACTTC; cdr3_aa: CSVVAANRETQYF